Following are 21 T cell receptor beta chains from one sample sequenced in a study of Graves' ophthalmopathy and Graves' hyperthyroidism. RNA transcripts provided the template for amplifying TCR beta CDR3 regions. Scientists carried out first-round RT-PCR using HTBI primers and then a second-round multiplex PCR. From the multiplex PCR reads, TCRdb called clonotypes with MiXCR, one entry per CDR3 protein. This table holds 300,000 or so distinct CDR3 sequences, about a sixth found once. Sequenced sample: peripheral blood. The receptors derive from an adult man with Graves' ophthalmopathy.

With regard to this clonotype: A junction boundary mismatches the germline segment, possibly from a read error. The chain is built from TRBV28 and TRBJ2-7; D possibly corresponds to TRBD2 (5 bases). This CDR3 region has 15 residues. From germline, CDR1 is MDHEN and CDR2 SYDVKM. This CDR3 reads CASSLGGPPSCEQYF. CDR3 nucleotides: TGTGCCAGCAGTTTAGGCGGGCCTCCCTCCTGCGAGCAGTACTTC.

The sample holds many counts of this clonotype. This CDR3 reads CAISRAGNQETQYF. Here the CDR3 DNA reads TGTGCCATCAGTCGAGCGGGTAACCAAGAGACCCAGTACTTC. The V call is TRBV10-3, the J call TRBJ2-5, with D possibly matching TRBD2 (6 bases). CDR3 size: 14 residues. Germline CDR1 and CDR2: ENHRY and SYGVKD. With 5 bases removed from V and 0 bases from J, the gap between germline ends came to 10 bases.

This clonotype came up many times. The rearrangement uses TRBV20-1 and TRBJ2-2, with D possibly TRBD2 on 6 matching bases. This CDR3 has 13 residues. Looked up from germline, CDR1 is DFQATT and CDR2 is SNEGSKA (reference sequence). Trimming left V 3 bases short and J 4 bases short, with 9 bases between. The DNA for the CDR3 is TGCAGTGCTAGGGGGGGTATCACCGGGGAGCTGTTTTTT. It specifies CSARGGITGELFF.

This clonotype appeared many times. J is TRBJ2-5 and V is TRBV28; no clear D gene. Germline assignment: CDR1 MDHEN and CDR2 SYDVKM. The CDR3 contains 16 residues. V lost 8 bases and J 5 bases, leaving 24 bases between the germline ends. Here the CDR3 reads CASPHDLTQLRETQYF. The CDR3 bases are TGTGCCAGCCCTCACGATCTCACCCAACTTAGGGAGACCCAGTACTTC.

This clonotype was seen ten or more times. The CDR3 nucleotides read TGTGCCTGGAGTTTAGGGCAGCAGAATCAGCCCCAGCATTTT. Its protein is CAWSLGQQNQPQHF. The genes are TRBV30 and TRBJ1-5; D is unresolved. The CDR3 length is 14 residues. V was trimmed by 2 bases and J by 4 bases, leaving 12 bases between them. Germline CDR1 is GTSNPN and CDR2 is SVGIG (reference sequence).

In this sample, this clonotype turned up many times. The rearrangement links TRBV11-2 to TRBJ2-7; 7 bases line up with TRBD2. The junction had 18 bases not matched to a gene; V was cut back by 5 bases and J by 2 bases. The germline V gene has CDR1 SGHAT and CDR2 FQNNGV. CDR3 size: 18 residues. The CDR3 loop reads CASSRTLGGASGPYEQYF. CDR3 bases: TGTGCCAGCAGCAGAACCCTCGGAGGGGCTAGCGGACCCTACGAGCAGTACTTC.

The chain has TRBV20-1 and TRBJ1-6; D gene unclear. Germline V gene data show CDR1 as DFQATT and CDR2 as SNEGSKA (reference sequence). Trimming shortened V by 7 bases and J by 8 bases, and 18 bases separated the two germline ends. This CDR3 is built from 14 residues. CDR3 residues: CSGREGKRDSPLHF. The CDR3 DNA is TGCAGTGGGAGGGAGGGAAAACGGGATTCACCCCTCCACTTT.

This clonotype has at least ten counts. The J gene is TRBJ2-5, the V gene TRBV3-1; 9 bases agree with TRBD1. Trimming cost V 1 base and J 2 bases; bases outside gene matches: 2. The V gene's germline CDR1 is LGHDT and CDR2 YNNKEL (reference sequence). The CDR3 runs to 15 residues. The CDR3 spells CASSQGQGGQETQYF. CDR3 bases: TGTGCCAGCAGCCAAGGACAGGGGGGACAAGAGACCCAGTACTTC.

This clonotype came up many times. V and J are TRBV11-2 and TRBJ1-1; no clear D gene. There are 13 residues in the CDR3. Germline V gives CDR1 SGHAT, CDR2 FQNNGV. Trimming took off 0 bases at V and 7 bases at J, with 9 bases between the two ends. CDR3 in amino acids: CASSLEGFGEAFF. DNA for the CDR3: TGTGCCAGCAGCTTAGAGGGGTTCGGTGAAGCTTTCTTT.

The CDR3 reads CASSPMTSGPYEQYF. CDR3 bases: TGTGCCAGCTCACCAATGACTAGCGGACCCTACGAGCAGTACTTC. This sequence joins TRBV18 and TRBJ2-7; 9 bases map to TRBD2. The J segment lost 2 bases and the V segment lost 2 bases, leaving 4 bases of the junction unmatched. This CDR3 is 15 amino acids long. From germline, CDR1 is KGHSH and CDR2 LQKENI. The entire variable domain, with the rest obtained from reference TRBV18 and TRBJ2-7, is as follows: NAGVMQNPRHLVRRRGQEARLRCSPMKGHSHVYWYRQLPEEGLKFMVYLQKENIIDESGMPKERFSAEFPKEGPSILRIQQVVRGDSAAYFCASSPMTSGPYEQYFGPGTRLTVT.

This clonotype was observed many times. V is TRBV7-2 and J is TRBJ2-5; 7 positions match TRBD1. The CDR3 is 15 amino acids. Germline V lookup: CDR1 SGHTA, CDR2 FQGNSA. With 5 bases clipped from V and 2 bases from J, the junction kept 8 bases outside the gene matches. CDR3: CASSLPRDRQETQYF. Here the CDR3 DNA reads TGTGCCAGCAGCCTCCCCCGGGACAGACAAGAGACCCAGTACTTC. The full variable domain, with the rest looked up from reference TRBV7-2 and TRBJ2-5, is GAGVSQSPSNKVTEKGKDVELRCDPISGHTALYWYRQSLGQGLEFLIYFQGNSAPDKSGLPSDRFSAERTGGSVSTLTIQRTQQEDSAVYLCASSLPRDRQETQYFGPGTRLLVL.

The chain uses TRBV30 and TRBJ2-7; the D is unclear. Trimming shortened V by 3 bases and J by 2 bases, and 8 bases separated the two germline ends. This CDR3 region has 12 residues. In germline, CDR1 is GTSNPN, CDR2 SVGIG (reference sequence). CDR3 sequence reads: CAWSLDAYEQYF. CDR3 DNA sequence: TGTGCCTGGAGCCTAGACGCCTACGAGCAGTACTTC.

This clonotype occurred many times. The rearrangement joins TRBV9 to TRBJ2-2; 8 bases map to TRBD2. The ends lost 0 bases at V and 2 bases at J; junction bases unmatched: 3. The germline gives CDR1 SGDLS, CDR2 YYNGEE. CDR3 length: 16 amino acids. The CDR3 here is CASSVGAGGNTGELFF. The CDR3 nucleotides are TGTGCCAGCAGCGTAGGGGCGGGGGGAAACACCGGGGAGCTGTTTTTT. Filled out from reference TRBV9 and TRBJ2-2, the complete variable domain reads DSGVTQTPKHLITATGQRVTLRCSPRSGDLSVYWYQQSLDQGLQFLIQYYNGEERAKGNILERFSAQQFPDLHSELNLSSLELGDSALYFCASSVGAGGNTGELFFGEGSRLTVL.

This clonotype was seen many times. The chain couples TRBV4-2 to TRBJ1-1; the D is unclear. Germline CDR1 and CDR2: LGHNA and YNFKEQ. The CDR3 is 14 amino acids. Trimming cost V 0 bases and J 11 bases, with 16 bases left between them. This chain's CDR3 is CASSQEGSGVGAFF. The CDR3 DNA sequence: TGTGCCAGCAGCCAAGAAGGGAGTGGGGTTGGTGCTTTCTTT.

This clonotype was counted at least ten times. This sequence joins TRBV11-2 and TRBJ2-7, with a tentative D call TRBD2 (6 bases). CDR3 length equals 16 residues. V was trimmed by 3 bases and J by 0 bases, leaving 15 bases between them. Germline V gives CDR1 SGHAT, CDR2 FQNNGV. CDR3 DNA: TGTGCCAGCAGCTTGCCCAACGGGGGACTCTCCTACGAGCAGTACTTC. The encoded protein is CASSLPNGGLSYEQYF.

This clonotype occurred many times. This chain uses TRBV6-2 or TRBV6-3 with TRBJ1-5, with TRBD1 matching over 7 bases. The CDR3 sequence is 14 residues long. Germline V gene sequence: CDR1 MNHEY, CDR2 SVGEGT. The V and J ends lost 7 bases and 1 base, in that order; junction bases with no gene match: 4. The CDR3 bases are TGTGCCAGCACAAAGGGGGCCAGCAATCAGCCCCAGCATTTT. Its translation: CASTKGASNQPQHF.

This clonotype occurred many times. V usage is TRBV7-8 and J usage is TRBJ1-1; no reliable D call. V lost 5 bases, J lost 3 bases, and 10 bases lay in between. CDR1 and CDR2 (germline): SGHVS, FQNEAQ. CDR3 length equals 13 residues. CDR3 sequence reads: CASSPISYTEAFF. The CDR3 DNA sequence: TGTGCCAGCAGCCCCATCTCGTACACTGAAGCTTTCTTT.

This clonotype was counted many times. This chain joins TRBV6-2 or TRBV6-3 and TRBJ1-5; D is unclear. Germline V gene lookup returns CDR1 MNHEY and CDR2 SVGEGT. V lost 6 bases and J lost 6, with 21 bases in between. This CDR3 is 16 amino acids long. This CDR3 reads CASSETRRPLPQPQHF. The CDR3 nucleotides are TGTGCCAGCAGCGAGACCCGGCGGCCGCTTCCTCAGCCCCAGCATTTT.

The chain uses TRBV11-2 and TRBJ2-5; 7 bases map to TRBD2. After removal of 5 bases from V and 2 bases from J, the junction contained 8 bases not matched to a gene. Germline V lookup: CDR1 SGHAT, CDR2 FQNNGV. CDR3 length: 15 residues. This CDR3 is CASSPTGGLQETQYF. In nucleotides, the CDR3 is TGTGCCAGCAGCCCCACCGGGGGGTTGCAAGAGACCCAGTACTTC.

This clonotype was seen ten or more times. The chain is built from TRBV4-1 and TRBJ1-3, with no clear D. This CDR3 is 16 amino acids long. Germline CDR1 and CDR2: MGHRA and YSYEKL. Trimming pared 0 bases from V and 0 bases from J, leaving 9 bases between. CDR3 region: CASSQDPQNSGNTIYF. The CDR3, as DNA: TGCGCCAGCAGCCAAGATCCACAGAACTCTGGAAACACCATATATTTT.

This clonotype was seen ten or more times. This chain uses TRBV7-9 with TRBJ1-2; weak D call: TRBD1 (5 bases). Germline CDR1 is SEHNR and CDR2 is FQNEAQ (reference sequence). Trimming removed 6 bases at V and 8 bases at J, with 13 bases between. The CDR3 totals 12 residues. The CDR3 loop reads CASSPFGDGYTF. The CDR3, as DNA: TGTGCCAGCAGTCCGTTTGGGGACGGCTACACCTTC.